The sequence of this T cell receptor (beta chain) was determined in a study of blood T cell repertoires in COVID-19. Overall study: COVID-19 samples, acute and convalescent, were from the United States, Italy and Spain. In each case, the material was cDNA or gDNA derived from T cells, B-cell-depleted T cells, or PBMCs.

Patients in Seattle were enrolled during active infection, then followed longitudinally. The CDR3 totals 15 residues. CDR1 is ENHRY, CDR2 SYGVKD, per germline. Trimming left V 9 bases short and J 3 bases short, with 18 bases between. How the authors handled the data: Cell counts per sample came from amplifying reference gene primers. Data came from immunoSEQ multiplex PCR; TCRdb stores just in-frame clones and leaves some out. The V and J calls and clone size come from that table; D and trimming were worked out from the DNA. This sample has hundreds of thousands of clones, with 89% found just once. The J gene is TRBJ2-1, the V gene TRBV10-3, with TRBD2 as a possible D gene (7 bases). Sequenced material: peripheral blood. The clonotype originates from a woman between 25 and 40 years old with COVID-19, enrolled during active disease. The CDR3 DNA is TGTGCCATAAGTAGGGCGGGGGCTGACTACAATGAGCAGTTCTTC. It translates to CAISRAGADYNEQFF.